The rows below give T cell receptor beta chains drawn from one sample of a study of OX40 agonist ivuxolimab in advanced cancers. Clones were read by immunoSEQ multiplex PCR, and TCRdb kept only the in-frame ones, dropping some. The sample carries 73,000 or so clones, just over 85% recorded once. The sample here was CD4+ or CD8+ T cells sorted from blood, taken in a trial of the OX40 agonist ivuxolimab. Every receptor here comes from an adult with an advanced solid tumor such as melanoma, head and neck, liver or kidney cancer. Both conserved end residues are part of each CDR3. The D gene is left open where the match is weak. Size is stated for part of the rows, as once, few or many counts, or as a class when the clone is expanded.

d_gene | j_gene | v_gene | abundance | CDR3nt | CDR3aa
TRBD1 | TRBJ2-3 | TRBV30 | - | TGTGCCTGGAAGAGCGGGGACAGGGGACCCACAGATACGCAGTATTTT | CAWKSGDRGPTDTQYF
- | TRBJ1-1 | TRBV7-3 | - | TGTGCCAGCAGCTTAGACCCGGCCAGTGAAGCTTTCTTT | CASSLDPASEAFF
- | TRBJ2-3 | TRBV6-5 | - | TGTGCCAGCAGAACCGGTCCAGATACGCAGTATTTT | CASRTGPDTQYF
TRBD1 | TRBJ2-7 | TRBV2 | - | TGTGCCAGCATCGAGGGGGGACAGGTTTCCTACGAGCAGTACTTC | CASIEGGQVSYEQYF
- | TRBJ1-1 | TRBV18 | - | TGTGCCAGCTCACCAGGGATCGGCACTGAAGCTTTCTTT | CASSPGIGTEAFF
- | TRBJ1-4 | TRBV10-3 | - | TGTGCCATCAGTGATCATGGGAAAAATGAAAAACTGTTTTTT | CAISDHGKNEKLFF
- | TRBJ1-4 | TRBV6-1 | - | TGTGCCAGCAGAAGGACGGCATCTAATGAAAAACTGTTTTTT | CASRRTASNEKLFF
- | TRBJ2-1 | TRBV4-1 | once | TGCGCCAGCAGCCAAGGCCCCGACAGTTACAATGAGCAGTTCTTC | CASSQGPDSYNEQFF
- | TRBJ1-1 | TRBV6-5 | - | TGTGCCAGCGGCCGGGACACTGAAGCTTTCTTT | CASGRDTEAFF
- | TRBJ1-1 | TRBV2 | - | TGTGCCAGCAGCAATCAGCTTGAAGCTTTCTTT | CASSNQLEAFF
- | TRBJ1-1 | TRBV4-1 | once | TGCGCCAGCAGCCAGGCTGAAGTGAACACTGAAGCTTTCTTT | CASSQAEVNTEAFF
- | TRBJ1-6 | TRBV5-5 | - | TGTGCCAGCAGCCCTTTGGGCAGGCGGGGTTTGAGATCACCCCTCCACTTT | CASSPLGRRGLRSPLHF
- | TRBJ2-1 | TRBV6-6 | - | TGTGCCAGCAGTTACCGGTCTGCTGAGCAGTTCTTC | CASSYRSAEQFF
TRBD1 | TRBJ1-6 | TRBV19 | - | TGTGCCAGTAGAAGCGAACAGGGGGCAGTTTCACCCCTCCACTTT | CASRSEQGAVSPLHF
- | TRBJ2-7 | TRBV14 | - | TGTGCCAGCAGCCAGACGATGACAGGTCCTCCATACGAGCAGTACTTC | CASSQTMTGPPYEQYF
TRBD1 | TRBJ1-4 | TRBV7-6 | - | TGTGCCAGCAGCCAGGGGGAGTCGGCGAATGAAAAACTGTTTTTT | CASSQGESANEKLFF
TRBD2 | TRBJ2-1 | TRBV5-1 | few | TGCGCCAGCAGCGTGACTAGCGGGCTCTATGAGCAGTTCTTC | CASSVTSGLYEQFF
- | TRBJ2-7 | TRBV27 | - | TGTGCCAGCAGTTCTCGGAACGGGCGGTTCAATTCCTACGAGCAGTACTTC | CASSSRNGRFNSYEQYF
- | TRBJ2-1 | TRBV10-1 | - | TGCGCCAGCAGTGACCCAGGGAGAGATGAGCAGTTCTTC | CASSDPGRDEQFF
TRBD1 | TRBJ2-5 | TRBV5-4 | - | TGTGCCAGCAGCTTGGGAACACAGGGGAACCAAGAGACCCAGTACTTC | CASSLGTQGNQETQYF
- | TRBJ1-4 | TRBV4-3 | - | TGCGCCAGCAGCCAAGATTTAGGAACTGCAACTAATGAAAAACTGTTTTTT | CASSQDLGTATNEKLFF
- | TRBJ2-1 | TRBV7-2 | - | TGTGCCAGCAGCTCGCCGCCGCCGGGATACAATGAGCAGTTCTTC | CASSSPPPGYNEQFF
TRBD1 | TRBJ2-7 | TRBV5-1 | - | TGCGCCAGCAGCTTGCAGGGGGCTGTTCTCTACGAGCAGTACTTC | CASSLQGAVLYEQYF
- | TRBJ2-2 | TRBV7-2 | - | TGTGCCAGCAGCCCAGTCTCCGGGGAGAACACCGGGGAGCTGTTTTTT | CASSPVSGENTGELFF
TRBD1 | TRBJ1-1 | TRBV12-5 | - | TGTGCTAGTTACAAGGGGACAGAGAGCACTGAAGCTTTCTTT | CASYKGTESTEAFF
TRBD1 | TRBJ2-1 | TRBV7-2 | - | TGTGCCAGCAGCCCCCAGGGGGCAGGTGAGCAGTTCTTC | CASSPQGAGEQFF
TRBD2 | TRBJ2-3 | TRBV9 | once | TGTGCCAGCAGCTCTAGCGGGGGATACACAGATACGCAGTATTTT | CASSSSGGYTDTQYF
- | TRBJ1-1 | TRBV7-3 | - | TGTGCCAGCAGCTTTGGCCCGAACACTGAAGCTTTCTTT | CASSFGPNTEAFF
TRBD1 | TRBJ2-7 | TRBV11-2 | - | TGTGCCAGCAAAGGAGGTGCCGGGACAGGGGAATACGAGCAGTACTTC | CASKGGAGTGEYEQYF
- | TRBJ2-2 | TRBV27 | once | TGTGCCAGCAGCCAGCGCGCAGTCGGGGAGCTGTTTTTT | CASSQRAVGELFF
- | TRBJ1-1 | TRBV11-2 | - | TGTGCCAGCAGCTTACGACAGGACAAAATGAACACTGAAGCTTTCTTT | CASSLRQDKMNTEAFF
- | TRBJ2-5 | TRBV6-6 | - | TGTGCCAGCAGTCGGCAACAAGCGGAGACCCAGTACTTC | CASSRQQAETQYF
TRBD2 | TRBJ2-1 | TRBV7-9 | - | TGTGCCAGCAGCCCTAAAGGAGCTAGCGGTTTAAGGAATGAGCAGTTCTTC | CASSPKGASGLRNEQFF
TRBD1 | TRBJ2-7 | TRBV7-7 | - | TGTGCCAGCAGCTTAGGACAGGGAAACTACGAGCAGTACTTC | CASSLGQGNYEQYF
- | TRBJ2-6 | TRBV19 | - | TGTGCCAGTAGTACCTCCCTACGGACTGTTCTCCGCTCTGGGGCCAACGTCCTGACTTTC | CASSTSLRTVLRSGANVLTF
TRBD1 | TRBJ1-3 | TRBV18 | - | TGTGCCAGCTCACCACCGACAGGGGCCTACTCTGGAAACACCATATATTTT | CASSPPTGAYSGNTIYF